This record concerns one T cell receptor beta chain sequence. In the same sample, other DNA sequences code for this CDR3. The data originate from a study of blood T cell repertoires in COVID-19. Study processing details: Researchers report that nucleated cell counts were estimated from reference gene primer amplification. Only in-frame clones appear in the TCRdb table, and some are missing; sequencing was by immunoSEQ multiplex PCR. The V and J calls and clone size come from that table; D and trimming were worked out from the DNA. This sample has some 180,000 clones, with around 81% found just once. After removal of 6 bases from V and 0 bases from J, the junction contained 2 bases not matched to a gene. The CDR3 sequence is 15 residues long. Per germline, CDR1 LNHDA and CDR2 SQIVND (reference sequence). Recruited during active infection, patients (from Seattle) were subsequently followed longitudinally.

This clonotype was sampled from a woman aged 40 to 49 with COVID-19, enrolled during active disease. The chain carries TRBV19 and TRBJ2-1, with TRBD2 matching over 10 bases. Sequenced input: peripheral blood. The CDR3 is CASSLAGGSYNEQFF. As DNA, the CDR3 is TGTGCCAGTAGCTTAGCGGGGGGCTCCTACAATGAGCAGTTCTTC.